This is a list of T cell receptor beta chains from one sample in a study of PD-L1 blockade in urothelial cancer. TCRdb keeps only in-frame clones here, not all; method: immunoSEQ multiplex PCR. The profile shows some 71,000 clones, approximately 86% of them singletons. The sample was PBMCs, taken around atezolizumab (anti-PD-L1) treatment. The source of these receptors is a man between 35 and 55 years old with urothelial cancer. Both conserved end residues are part of each CDR3. A D gene is named only where the DNA matches it firmly.

TRBJ1-1	13	.	TRBV5-1	CASSPSPSTEAFF
TRBJ2-4	17	TRBD2	TRBV25-1	CASSEGGLADSKNIQYF
TRBJ2-3	15	TRBD2	TRBV7-9	CASNPGTSRGDTQYF
TRBJ1-4	16	.	TRBV2	CASKNWEGATNEKLFF
TRBJ2-7	13	TRBD2	TRBV7-9	CASSISGRGEQYF
TRBJ2-1	16	TRBD2	TRBV7-2	CASSLTRREGYNEQFF
TRBJ2-1	15	TRBD2	TRBV19	CASSGRRSSGIEQFF
TRBJ2-2	16	.	TRBV9	CASSVAGVPNTGELFF
TRBJ2-3	13	.	TRBV2	CASCGQNGDTQYF
TRBJ1-2	14	.	TRBV15	CATSRQGEGYGYTF
TRBJ1-4	12	TRBD1	TRBV29-1	CSVGQGREKLFF
TRBJ2-7	14	.	TRBV5-1	CASSTDGVSYEQYF
TRBJ1-5	16	.	TRBV6-5	CASTYSRAPGNQPQHF
TRBJ2-1	11	.	TRBV28	CASGRYNEQFF
TRBJ1-1	14	.	TRBV11-2	CASRSQGPNTEAFF
TRBJ1-1	13	.	TRBV6-5	CASSSDWDTEAFF
TRBJ2-7	13	TRBD1	TRBV30	CAWRGQGSYEQYF
TRBJ1-4	14	.	TRBV7-9	CASSSTGSNEKLFF
TRBJ2-7	15	TRBD2	TRBV7-6	CASSLKTSGDHEQYF
TRBJ2-7	13	TRBD1	TRBV2	CASSVDRVGEQYF
TRBJ1-1	14	.	TRBV9	CASSVQERNTEAFF
TRBJ1-2	13	.	TRBV19	CASSILGFYGYTF
TRBJ1-5	14	.	TRBV2	CASSVEQGLQPQHF
TRBJ2-5	15	.	TRBV7-9	CASSLLEGVQETQYF
TRBJ1-2	13	.	TRBV2	CASSDDSDYGYTF
TRBJ1-1	11	.	TRBV29-1	CSASPFTEAFF
TRBJ2-3	14	.	TRBV6-1	CASSPHSIGDTQYF
TRBJ1-1	15	TRBD1	TRBV2	CASTGVRGRITEAFF
TRBJ1-3	14	.	TRBV28	CASGSGELRNTIYF
TRBJ2-3	17	TRBD2	TRBV5-6	CASSVPDLAGEVDTQYF
TRBJ2-3	19	TRBD1	TRBV5-1	CASSLERQGALSRTDTQYF
TRBJ1-5	13	.	TRBV2	CASSRDTNQPQHF
TRBJ2-2	20	TRBD2	TRBV11-3	CASSLDRLLDSGTNTGELFF
TRBJ2-5	14	.	TRBV5-4	CASTNRAGEQTQYF
TRBJ1-5	16	TRBD1	TRBV6-1	CASSALQGASGQPQHF
TRBJ1-5	14	TRBD1	TRBV28	CASSGGQGGQPQHF
TRBJ2-3	11	.	TRBV20-1	CSARVIVSEYF
TRBJ1-4	14	.	TRBV27	CASRKQGPNEKLFF
TRBJ2-6	16	TRBD1	TRBV6-6	CASSLYRGSGANVLTF
TRBJ1-2	13	TRBD1	TRBV28	CASRRDRNYGYTF
TRBJ2-5	17	TRBD1	TRBV5-6	CASSLPSWDRGKGTQYF
TRBJ2-1	15	TRBD2	TRBV5-6	CASSPGLGRDNEQFF
TRBJ2-7	14	TRBD1	TRBV6-1	CASSEILTGAEQYF
TRBJ2-6	16	.	TRBV15	CATRPNRDSGANVLTF
TRBJ2-5	14	TRBD1	TRBV28	CASSPDRGWETQYF
TRBJ2-7	13	.	TRBV27	CASSPRSSYEQYF
TRBJ2-7	13	.	TRBV6-1	CASSGGRDYEQYF
TRBJ2-3	13	TRBD1	TRBV30	CAWSVRDRDTQYF
TRBJ2-1	14	TRBD2	TRBV30	CAWSVSSGHNEQFF
TRBJ2-7	13	.	TRBV27	CASSFTGNWVQYF
TRBJ2-1	12	.	TRBV7-8	CASSLVSLAMFF
TRBJ2-5	14	TRBD1	TRBV9	CASSGTGVRETQYF
TRBJ2-7	14	.	TRBV19	CASSRGPEAYEQYF
TRBJ2-3	18	TRBD1	TRBV9	CASSPGGMGAHGADTQYF
TRBJ2-3	15	TRBD1	TRBV5-1	CASSLEGAAADTQYF
TRBJ2-7	15	TRBD1	TRBV28	CASSTRTGRLMEQYF
TRBJ2-2	17	.	TRBV27	CASSLSPPGTNTGELFF
TRBJ2-2	14	.	TRBV19	CASSLLGQTGELFF